This TCR beta chain derives from a study of neurological immune-mediated disorders. The study, taken as a whole, reports: TCR-beta repertoires seemed private in all groups, with no expanded CDR3 amino acid sequences shared. Patients with HTLV-1-associated myelopathy had the highest level of TCR clonal expansion, whereas patients with multiple sclerosis had the lowest level, falling beneath the level found in healthy controls.

With 10-nucleotide random UMIs included, cDNA was synthesized by 5'RACE. Sequencing of 15-18 subjects in each run yielded over 180 million TCR-beta sequences. TCRdb reanalysed the 5' RACE reads using MiXCR and keeps one entry per CDR3 protein. Of around 25,000 distinct CDR3 sequences listed, 10% to 15% are singletons. Trimming removed 7 bases at V and 6 bases at J, with 18 bases between. The CDR3 has 14 amino acids. Germline V gene data show CDR1 as MNHNY and CDR2 as SVGAGI (reference sequence). Remarks on this clonotype: Its antigen is currently unknown.

This chain joins TRBV6-6 and TRBJ1-2; D is perhaps TRBD1 (5 bases). The TCR comes from a woman between 35 and 50 years old with HTLV-1-associated myelopathy (HAM/TSP). The specimen was PBMCs. The CDR3 region is CASIPPGLSNGYTF. CDR3 coding DNA: TGTGCCAGCATTCCACCGGGACTGTCTAATGGCTACACCTTC.